This passage covers 16 T cell receptor beta chains from one sample sequenced in a study of T cell repertoires in ileal Crohn's disease (dated 2019 in TCRdb). The protocol used for the library was the immunoSEQ multiplex PCR assay. TCRdb took this table from immuneACCESS and kept in-frame rearrangements with V and J called. Such tables lack part of the clones; where checked against another copy, unresolved V genes explain under half of the gap, and the rest is unexplained. The sample yields roughly 60,000 clones; 85% to 90% were counted once. The top ten clones comprise over 2% of the sample. The label giving this sample's time point can be read as: neoterminal ileum biopsy at postoperative endoscopy, about 6 months after surgery. The source material was ileal tissue. The receptors were gathered from an adult with Crohn's disease.

V and J are TRBV19 and TRBJ1-1; D is unclear. Germline values: CDR1 LNHDA, CDR2 SQIVND (reference sequence). The CDR3 consists of 13 residues. The germline V and J ends were trimmed by 6 bases and 0 bases, with 8 bases remaining between them. The CDR3 DNA is TGTGCCAGTAGCTTTTATTTGAACACTGAAGCTTTCTTT. It codes for CASSFYLNTEAFF.

The rearrangement joins TRBV5-1 to TRBJ1-2, with TRBD1 identical over 9 bases. Looked up from germline, CDR1 is SGHRS and CDR2 is YFSETQ. With 0 bases clipped from V and 2 bases from J, the junction kept 11 bases outside the gene matches. CDR3 length equals 18 residues. DNA for the CDR3: TGCGCCAGCAGCTTGGCCGGGGGACAGGGAGGCGGAAACTATGGCTACACCTTC. This codes for CASSLAGGQGGGNYGYTF. The full variable domain, with the rest looked up from reference TRBV5-1 and TRBJ1-2, is KAGVTQTPRYLIKTRGQQVTLSCSPISGHRSVSWYQQTPGQGLQFLFEYFSETQRNKGNFPGRFSGRQFSNSRSEMNVSTLELGDSALYLCASSLAGGQGGGNYGYTFGSGTRLTVV.

V gene TRBV15 combines with J gene TRBJ1-5; D is undetermined. This CDR3 has 17 amino acids. Trimming pared 1 base from V and 4 bases from J, leaving 17 bases between. The germline V gene has CDR1 LNHNV and CDR2 YYDKDF (reference sequence). For the CDR3, the DNA is TGTGCCACCAGCAGAGTAGATTCATTAAGAGAAAATCAGCCCCAGCATTTT. Translation: CATSRVDSLRENQPQHF.

The rearrangement uses TRBV4-1 and TRBJ1-6; TRBD1 matches 8 bases. The V gene end was trimmed by 0 bases and the J gene end by 8 bases; junction bases not matched to a gene: 6. The CDR3 runs to 16 residues. Germline V gives CDR1 MGHRA, CDR2 YSYEKL. CDR3 DNA sequence: TGCGCCAGCAGCCAAGATGGACAGGGTCCGTATTCACCCCTCCACTTT. As protein: CASSQDGQGPYSPLHF.

This chain links TRBV5-6 with TRBJ1-2; 9 nucleotides match TRBD1. Germline V lookup: CDR1 SGHDT, CDR2 YYEEEE. V lost 0 bases, J lost 5 bases, and 5 bases stayed unmatched. The CDR3 contains 15 residues. The CDR3 spells CASSLGTGDTYGYTF. In nucleotides, the CDR3 is TGTGCCAGCAGCTTGGGGACAGGGGATACTTATGGCTACACCTTC.

The gene calls are TRBV28 and TRBJ1-5; 7 bases match TRBD1. Trimming removed 6 bases from V and 4 bases from J; junction bases left unmatched: 6. The CDR3 consists of 14 residues. Germline V gene lookup returns CDR1 MDHEN and CDR2 SYDVKM. The DNA of the CDR3 is TGTGCCAGCAGGACAGGGCAGGTAAATCAGCCCCAGCATTTT. This gives the protein CASRTGQVNQPQHF.

As DNA, the CDR3 is TGTGCCAGCCCGTCCGGCGGACTAGACTACTACAATGAGCAGTTCTTC. It yields the protein CASPSGGLDYYNEQFF. This chain uses TRBV18 with TRBJ2-1; 7 bases match TRBD2. With 8 bases clipped from V and 3 bases from J, the junction kept 13 bases outside the gene matches. Germline V gives CDR1 KGHSH, CDR2 LQKENI. This CDR3 is 16 amino acids long.

This clone has just one count. This sequence joins TRBV2 and TRBJ1-1; D call uncertain. Germline CDR1 is SNHLY and CDR2 is FYNNEI. Trimming cost V 3 bases and J 4 bases, with 6 bases left between them. This CDR3 is built from 12 residues. CDR3 residues: CASSDFGTEAFF. DNA of the CDR3: TGTGCCAGCAGTGATTTCGGCACTGAAGCTTTCTTT.

The chain has TRBV7-9 and TRBJ2-5; TRBD2 matches 13 bases. CDR1 and CDR2 (germline): SEHNR, FQNEAQ (reference sequence). The J segment lost 5 bases and the V segment lost 5 bases, leaving 8 bases of the junction unmatched. The CDR3 sequence is 16 residues long. The CDR3 loop reads CASSVTSGGRRETQYF. DNA for the CDR3: TGTGCCAGCAGCGTGACTAGCGGGGGGAGGAGGGAGACCCAGTACTTC.

The gene calls are TRBV5-1 and TRBJ2-3; TRBD2 aligns across 9 bases. Germline trimming cut 10 bases from V and 4 bases from J; bases unmatched to any gene: 10. CDR1 is SGHRS, CDR2 YFSETQ, per germline. This CDR3 is 14 amino acids long. The CDR3 spells CACVGGRASDTQYF. The CDR3 DNA reads TGCGCCTGCGTTGGCGGGAGGGCGTCAGATACGCAGTATTTT. Full variable domain (rest looked up from reference TRBV5-1 and TRBJ2-3): KAGVTQTPRYLIKTRGQQVTLSCSPISGHRSVSWYQQTPGQGLQFLFEYFSETQRNKGNFPGRFSGRQFSNSRSEMNVSTLELGDSALYLCACVGGRASDTQYFGPGTRLTVL.

CDR3: CASSEVDRRYGYTF. In DNA form, the CDR3 reads TGTGCCAGCAGTGAGGTGGACAGACGCTATGGCTACACCTTC. V and J are TRBV6-1 and TRBJ1-2; D possibly corresponds to TRBD1 (6 bases). Looked up from germline, CDR1 is MNHNS and CDR2 is SASEGT. V was pared by 3 bases and J by 4 bases, with 12 bases between. The CDR3 sequence is 14 residues long.

This clone was seen only once. This rearrangement joins TRBV7-2 to TRBJ1-2; no firm D call. The V gene's germline CDR1 is SGHTA and CDR2 FQGNSA. CDR3 length: 13 residues. V was cut by 3 bases and J by 1 base, with 6 bases left in between. This CDR3 reads CASSFGSNYGYTF. The CDR3, as DNA: TGTGCCAGCAGCTTTGGCAGTAACTATGGCTACACCTTC.

This clone has just a few counts. This rearrangement joins TRBV19 to TRBJ1-1; 7 bases fit TRBD1. The germline gives CDR1 LNHDA, CDR2 SQIVND (reference sequence). The CDR3 spans 13 residues. After removal of 6 bases from V and 4 bases from J, the junction contained 5 bases not matched to a gene. CDR3 in DNA: TGTGCCAGTAGAGGACAGGCTGCCACTGAAGCTTTCTTT. Its protein is CASRGQAATEAFF.

The J gene is TRBJ2-7, the V gene TRBV12-5; D might be TRBD2 (6 bases). The CDR3 runs to 21 residues. The germline V gene has CDR1 LGHNT and CDR2 FRNRAP. Trimming left V 0 bases short and J 1 base short, with 28 bases between. The CDR3: CASGLVNPRQCGILRSYEQYV. CDR3 sequence (DNA): TGTGCTAGTGGTTTGGTAAACCCCCGCCAGTGCGGGATCTTAAGGTCCTACGAGCAGTACGTC.

This clone was observed once. Written as DNA, the CDR3 is TGTGCCAGCCAAGGGACTAGCGGGAGCCTCGGTGAGCAGTTCTTC. It is translated as CASQGTSGSLGEQFF. The chain joins TRBV6-1 to TRBJ2-1, with 14 bases that match TRBD2. This CDR3 comprises 15 residues. Per the germline V gene, CDR1 is MNHNS and CDR2 is SASEGT. Trimming at V came to 8 bases and at J to 9 bases, leaving 9 bases not matched to a gene.

The chain combines TRBV18 with TRBJ1-1; no clear D gene. The V and J ends lost 0 bases and 0 bases respectively, with 5 bases between them. Germline V CDR1 and CDR2: KGHSH, LQKENI. The CDR3 is made up of 14 amino acids. The CDR3 sequence: CASSPPSMNTEAFF. In DNA, the CDR3 is TGTGCCAGCTCACCACCGAGCATGAACACTGAAGCTTTCTTT.